A selection of T cell receptor beta chains follows, all from one sample in a study of T cells in Graves' hyperthyroidism and ophthalmopathy. TCRdb ran MiXCR on the multiplex PCR reads and lists one entry per CDR3 protein. Of more than 600,000 distinct CDR3 sequences listed, about 17% were seen once; the top ten hold 8.4%. Material: blood. The source is a man aged 18-30 years with Graves' hyperthyroidism. CDR3s include the opening cysteine and the closing phenylalanine or tryptophan. A D gene is named only where the DNA matches it firmly. Clone size is not always given. Where it is, it says once, few, many or a class for expanded clones.

D gene	clone size	V gene	J gene	CDR3 DNA	CDR3 protein
TRBD1	.	TRBV28	TRBJ2-1	TGTGCCAGCAGTTTTGGGACAGGGTACTACAATGAGCAGTTCTTC	CASSFGTGYYNEQFF
.	many	TRBV28	TRBJ2-7	TGTGCCAGCAGCGACGGACTCCTCTCCTACGAGCAGTACTTC	CASSDGLLSYEQYF
TRBD1	.	TRBV12-3/TRBV12-4	TRBJ2-2	TGTGCCAGCAGTCCAGGGGGTTTTTTCGGGGAGCTGTTTTTT	CASSPGGFFGELFF
TRBD1	few	TRBV19	TRBJ1-1	TGTGCCAGCCACAGGGGGAACACTGAAGCTTTCTTT	CASHRGNTEAFF
.	few	TRBV19	TRBJ2-3	TGTGCCAGTAGTGAACAGGGTTCGACAGATACGCAGTATTTT	CASSEQGSTDTQYF
.	few	TRBV5-1	TRBJ1-3	TGCGCCAGCAGCTTGCGGGGGGCGACGGGAAACACCATATATTTT	CASSLRGATGNTIYF
.	.	TRBV5-1	TRBJ2-4	TGCGCCAGCAGCCTGACACCGGCCAAAAACATTCAGTACTTC	CASSLTPAKNIQYF
.	few	TRBV5-1	TRBJ2-7	TGCGCCAGCAGCTCCTGGGGACCTGGACTCGAGCAGTACTTC	CASSSWGPGLEQYF
TRBD1	.	TRBV2	TRBJ2-7	TGTGCCAGCAGTGAAGCGGGGACAGCGCTCTACGAGCAGTACTTC	CASSEAGTALYEQYF
.	many	TRBV2	TRBJ1-6	TGTGCCAGCAGTGAGCATCAGGGGTGGAATTCACCCCTCCACTTT	CASSEHQGWNSPLHF
.	.	TRBV7-9	TRBJ2-3	TGTGCCAGCAGCTCGCGCTGGGGGCGGGCCACAGATACGCAGTATTTT	CASSSRWGRATDTQYF
.	few	TRBV7-2	TRBJ2-2	TGTGCCAGCAGCCCTCAGGGGGGTCTTAACACCGGGGAGCTGTTTTTT	CASSPQGGLNTGELFF